This record looks at one T cell receptor (beta chain) sequence and its context. The germline gives CDR1 SNHLY, CDR2 FYNNEI. With 6 bases removed from V and 1 base from J, the gap between germline ends came to 9 bases. The CDR3 extends over 14 amino acids. The record originates from a study of blood T cell repertoires in COVID-19. Overall study context: Sites in the United States, Italy and Spain provided acute and convalescent COVID-19 samples. PBMCs, B-cell-depleted T cells, or T cells provided the cDNA or gDNA that made up the material.

Enrolment of Seattle patients took place during active infection, and they were followed longitudinally. As originally analysed: Nucleated cell number was recorded as an estimate derived from reference gene primer amplification. TCRdb's copy holds only in-frame clones and misses some; the assay was immunoSEQ multiplex PCR. That table gives V, J and clone size, and the DNA gave D and trimming. The sample lists a few hundred thousand clones, around 91% seen once, with around 1% in the top ten. Sequencing was carried out using peripheral blood. This clonotype originated in a woman aged 40 to 55 with COVID-19, enrolled during active disease. V and J are TRBV2 and TRBJ2-2; tentatively, D is TRBD2 (5 bases). CDR3 bases: TGTGCCAGCAGCCGGACTGAGAACACCGGGGAGCTGTTTTTT. It yields the protein CASSRTENTGELFF.